The T cell receptor beta chain described here comes from a study of shared clonotypes between healthy human individuals. Study-wide background: Donor composition was a couple of women and three men, aged 18 to 49. Study-wide results and caveats: The study generally estimated greater richness for naive than memory subsets.

When replicate PCRs were run on sorted subsets, they used 200 ng DNA, about 30,000 T cell genomes. Source study methods: Owing to the provision of junction-only sequences devoid of quality scores by immunoSEQ, filtering differed. Clones were read by immunoSEQ multiplex PCR, and TCRdb kept only the in-frame ones, dropping some. V and J calls and clone size are those listed in that table; D and trimming were worked out from the DNA. The repertoire includes about 1.1 million clones, roughly 80% of them detected once, and about 0.89% sits in the top ten. Germline V gene data show CDR1 as SEHNR and CDR2 as FQNEAQ (reference sequence). V lost 1 base and J 0 bases, leaving 9 bases between the germline ends. The CDR3 runs 15 residues. About this clone: Its cognate antigen is unknown.

This clonotype was sampled from a man aged 18 to 30 in good health. Some clones in this sample may be carry-over from other donors' samples. The source material was memory CD4+ T cells from PBMCs. Subset described: CD45RA-negative fraction. The gene calls are TRBV7-9 and TRBJ2-5; TRBD1 is a possible D gene (5 bases). The CDR3 region has the DNA TGTGCCAGCAGCTTAGGGCAGGGCCACCAAGAGACCCAGTACTTC. Translated: CASSLGQGHQETQYF.